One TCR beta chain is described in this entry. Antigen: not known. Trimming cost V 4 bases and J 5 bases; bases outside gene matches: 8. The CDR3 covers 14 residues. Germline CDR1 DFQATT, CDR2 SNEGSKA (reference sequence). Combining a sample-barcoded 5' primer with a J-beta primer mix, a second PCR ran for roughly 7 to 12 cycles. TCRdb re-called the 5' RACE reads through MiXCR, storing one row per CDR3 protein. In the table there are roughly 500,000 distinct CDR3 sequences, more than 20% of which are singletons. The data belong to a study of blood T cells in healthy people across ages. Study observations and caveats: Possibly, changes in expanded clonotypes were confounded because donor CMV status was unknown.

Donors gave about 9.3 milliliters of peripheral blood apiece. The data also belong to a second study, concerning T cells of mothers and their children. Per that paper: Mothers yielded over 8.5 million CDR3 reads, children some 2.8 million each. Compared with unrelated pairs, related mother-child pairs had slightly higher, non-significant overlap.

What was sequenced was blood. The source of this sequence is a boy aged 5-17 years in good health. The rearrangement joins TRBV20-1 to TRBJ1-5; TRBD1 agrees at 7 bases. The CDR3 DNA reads TGCAGTGCTAAGGGCCAGGGGGGCCATCAGCCCCAGCATTTT. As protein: CSAKGQGGHQPQHF.